This TCR beta chain comes out of a study of shared clonotypes between healthy human individuals. Using immunoSEQ multiplex PCR, the repertoire was profiled, and TCRdb retains in-frame clones only, with some absent. The table includes roughly 2,000,000 clones, 90% to 95% detected once. CD45RO-negative CD8 cells positively selected for CCR7 made up the naive population, which excluded terminally differentiated effector memory CD45RA+ cells. The CDR3 has 13 residues. CDR1 is SGHNT, CDR2 YENEEA, per germline. Trimming cost V 5 bases and J 7 bases, with 15 bases left between them. This receptor was taken from a man aged 18 to 29 in good health. Some clones in this sample may be carry-over from other donors' samples. Sequenced sample: naive CD8+ T cells from PBMCs. The rearrangement links TRBV11-3 to TRBJ2-7; D possibly corresponds to TRBD1 (6 bases). The CDR3 DNA is TGTGCCAGCAGCCCAAGGGGGACGGAGGAGCAGTACTTC. Its translation is CASSPRGTEEQYF.